This T cell receptor beta chain was documented in a study of CD8 T cells in Susac syndrome. Random hexamers primed reverse transcription of roughly 0.45 to 1 ug RNA. The CDR3 of TCR beta was amplified by immunoSEQ multiplex PCR across 54 Vbeta and 13 Jbeta. TCRdb ran MiXCR on the immunoSEQ multiplex PCR reads and lists one entry per CDR3 protein. There are roughly 200,000 distinct CDR3 sequences in the sample; approximately 95% occur only once, and around 0.1% lies in the top ten. This CDR3 spans 14 amino acids. V dropped 10 bases and J dropped 4 bases, with 14 bases sitting between them. The germline V gene encodes CDR1 MNHEY and CDR2 SMNVEV (reference sequence).

The material sequenced was CD4+ T cells from PBMCs. The source of this sequence is a human donor in good health. The gene calls are TRBV27 and TRBJ2-6; D might be TRBD1 or TRBD2, each matching 5 bases. Here the CDR3 reads CATLGAPGANVLTF. The CDR3, as DNA: TGTGCCACCCTCGGGGCCCCCGGGGCCAACGTCCTGACTTTC.